This is a list of T cell receptor beta chains from one sample in a study of T cells after yellow fever vaccination. TCRdb itself ran the 5' RACE reads through MiXCR, one entry per CDR3 protein. The sample lists roughly 240,000 distinct CDR3 sequences; around 6.7% were seen once. The sequenced sample was CD4+ T cells sorted from PBMCs, obtained on the day of the yellow fever booster vaccination. Every receptor here comes from a man aged 25-45 years who received the YFV17D yellow fever vaccine. Both conserved end residues are part of each CDR3. A D gene is named only where the DNA matches it firmly. Clone sizes are given selectively: once, few, many, or a class where the clone is expanded.

J	D	V	size	CDR3	DNA
TRBJ1-5	NA	TRBV7-2	few	CASSLPYPQPQHF	TGTGCCAGCAGCTTACCATATCCTCAGCCCCAGCATTTT
TRBJ2-7	NA	TRBV12-3/TRBV12-4	many	CASSLGRVLSSEQYF	TGTGCCAGCAGTTTAGGGCGGGTCCTTTCCTCGGAGCAGTACTTC
TRBJ2-1	NA	TRBV11-2	few	CASSLGLGNEQFF	TGTGCCAGCAGCTTAGGCCTAGGGAATGAGCAGTTCTTC
TRBJ2-1	NA	TRBV19	few	CASSIDWGQGFYNEQFF	TGTGCCAGTAGTATAGATTGGGGGCAGGGTTTTTACAATGAGCAGTTCTTC
TRBJ2-3	NA	TRBV12-3/TRBV12-4	NA	CASRLSTDTQYF	TGTGCCAGCAGGCTCTCCACAGATACGCAGTATTTT
TRBJ1-5	NA	TRBV12-3/TRBV12-4	few	CASSFRRGGQPQHF	TGTGCCAGCAGTTTCCGCAGGGGCGGTCAGCCCCAGCATTTT
TRBJ2-1	TRBD2	TRBV6-5	many	CASSWGGRAYNEQFF	TGTGCCAGCAGTTGGGGCGGGAGGGCCTACAATGAGCAGTTCTTC
TRBJ2-5	TRBD1	TRBV7-9	few	CASSFPGQGSETQYF	TGTGCCAGCAGCTTTCCGGGACAGGGTTCTGAGACCCAGTACTTC
TRBJ1-1	NA	TRBV20-1	NA	CSVSIPGVAEAFF	TGCAGTGTCAGTATTCCGGGGGTCGCTGAAGCTTTCTTT
TRBJ2-7	TRBD2	TRBV6-2/TRBV6-3	few	CASILTSGATEQYF	TGTGCCAGCATCTTGACTAGCGGGGCCACCGAGCAGTACTTC
TRBJ1-1	TRBD1	TRBV29-1	few	CSAKTGLGEAFF	TGCAGCGCCAAGACAGGGTTGGGTGAAGCTTTCTTT
TRBJ2-5	NA	TRBV5-1	NA	CASSLGTIQETQYF	TGCGCCAGCAGCTTGGGAACGATCCAAGAGACCCAGTACTTC
TRBJ2-1	TRBD2	TRBV20-1	few	CSVISGSGSYNEQFF	TGCAGTGTTATTAGCGGGAGTGGTTCCTACAATGAGCAGTTCTTC
TRBJ2-4	TRBD2	TRBV20-1	NA	CSARILGRLAKNIQYF	TGCAGTGCTAGGATACTCGGGAGGCTAGCCAAAAACATTCAGTACTTC
TRBJ2-7	TRBD2	TRBV28	many	CASSLQSSGRREQYF	TGTGCCAGCAGTTTACAGTCTAGCGGGAGACGCGAGCAGTACTTC
TRBJ2-5	NA	TRBV2	NA	CASNLGRQETQYF	TGTGCCAGCAATTTGGGCAGACAAGAGACCCAGTACTTC
TRBJ2-5	NA	TRBV5-5	many	CASSSGTLWETQYF	TGTGCCAGCAGCTCCGGGACGCTGTGGGAGACCCAGTACTTC
TRBJ2-3	TRBD2	TRBV18	many	CASSQGLAGVDTQYF	TGTGCCAGCAGCCAAGGACTAGCGGGAGTGGATACGCAGTATTTT
TRBJ2-7	TRBD1	TRBV28	many	CASRDYRGSSYEQYF	TGTGCCAGCAGAGACTACAGGGGAAGCTCCTACGAGCAGTACTTC
TRBJ2-1	TRBD2	TRBV7-2	many	CASRLAGDNEQFF	TGTGCCAGCAGACTAGCGGGAGACAATGAGCAGTTCTTC
TRBJ1-1	TRBD1	TRBV28	many	CASIPGQGYTEAFF	TGTGCCAGCATCCCCGGACAGGGTTACACTGAAGCTTTCTTT
TRBJ2-4	NA	TRBV10-2	many	CASQTGFENIQYF	TGCGCCAGTCAGACGGGGTTCGAAAACATTCAGTACTTC
TRBJ1-1	NA	TRBV5-1	NA	CASSLEATGTEAFF	TGCGCCAGCAGCTTGGAGGCAACCGGGACTGAAGCTTTCTTT
TRBJ2-3	TRBD2	TRBV7-8	NA	CASSPRASGRGGTDTQYF	TGTGCCAGCAGCCCCCGAGCGAGCGGGAGAGGGGGCACAGATACGCAGTATTTT
TRBJ2-3	NA	TRBV6-2/TRBV6-3	many	CASEADTDTQYF	TGTGCCAGCGAAGCGGACACAGATACGCAGTATTTT
TRBJ2-1	TRBD2	TRBV20-1	NA	CSALGETGGIHNEQFF	TGCAGTGCTCTAGGGGAAACGGGAGGAATCCACAATGAGCAGTTCTTC
TRBJ1-5	TRBD1	TRBV20-1	NA	CSATGTGGNQPQHF	TGCAGTGCCACAGGGACAGGGGGCAATCAGCCCCAGCATTTT
TRBJ2-1	TRBD1	TRBV5-1	few	CASSAGTARYNEQFF	TGCGCCAGCAGCGCAGGGACAGCCCGCTACAATGAGCAGTTCTTC
TRBJ2-3	NA	TRBV4-3	few	CASSQDRGSQYF	TGCGCCAGCAGCCAAGATCGGGGCTCGCAGTATTTT
TRBJ1-5	TRBD1	TRBV7-2	NA	CASSLVDRGPPQHF	TGTGCCAGCAGCTTAGTAGACAGGGGCCCGCCCCAGCATTTT
TRBJ1-5	TRBD1	TRBV12-3/TRBV12-4	NA	CASSRTGGNQPQHF	TGTGCCAGCAGTCGGACAGGGGGCAATCAGCCCCAGCATTTT
TRBJ2-1	NA	TRBV7-2	NA	CASRAYGRRRENEQFF	TGTGCCAGCAGAGCTTATGGGAGAAGGAGGGAAAATGAGCAGTTCTTC
TRBJ2-2	NA	TRBV9	NA	CASSVASVQNTGELFF	TGTGCCAGCAGCGTAGCTAGCGTCCAGAACACCGGGGAGCTGTTTTTT
TRBJ2-2	NA	TRBV5-1	many	CASSLGRGQNTGELFF	TGCGCCAGCAGCTTAGGGCGGGGGCAGAACACCGGGGAGCTGTTTTTT
TRBJ2-3	NA	TRBV20-1	NA	CSARMEGTNTQYF	TGCAGTGCTAGAATGGAGGGCACAAATACGCAGTATTTT
TRBJ2-7	TRBD2	TRBV10-3	few	CAISDLLAGGSSYEQYF	TGTGCCATCAGTGACCTCTTAGCGGGAGGAAGCTCCTACGAGCAGTACTTC
TRBJ1-5	NA	TRBV6-5	NA	CASSYRLGNQPQHF	TGTGCCAGCAGTTACAGGTTGGGCAATCAGCCCCAGCATTTT
TRBJ2-2	TRBD2	TRBV7-2	many	CASSLATSGSRRELFF	TGTGCCAGCAGCTTAGCCACTAGCGGGAGCCGGCGGGAGCTGTTTTTT
TRBJ2-3	NA	TRBV20-1	many	CSASTGSTDTQYF	TGCAGTGCTAGTACAGGTAGCACAGATACGCAGTATTTT
TRBJ2-1	TRBD2	TRBV11-1	many	CASSPGLGASGKNEQFF	TGTGCCAGCAGCCCAGGACTGGGCGCTAGCGGGAAGAATGAGCAGTTCTTC
TRBJ2-3	NA	TRBV4-3	few	CASSQDRDIRTDTQYF	TGCGCCAGCAGCCAAGACCGGGACATCCGCACAGATACGCAGTATTTT
TRBJ2-7	NA	TRBV4-3	NA	CASSQGGGRRISYEQYF	TGCGCCAGCAGCCAGGGGGGGGGGCGGCGGATTTCCTACGAGCAGTACTTC
TRBJ1-3	NA	TRBV27	few	CASSADGSFSGNTIYF	TGTGCCAGCAGTGCGGACGGATCTTTCTCTGGAAACACCATATATTTT
TRBJ1-1	NA	TRBV27	many	CASRGYTEAFF	TGTGCCAGCAGGGGGTACACTGAAGCTTTCTTT
TRBJ2-4	NA	TRBV29-1	NA	CSVAPGSAKNIQYF	TGCAGCGTTGCCCCAGGATCAGCCAAAAACATTCAGTACTTC
TRBJ2-3	NA	TRBV7-2	many	CASSPLGVDTQYF	TGTGCCAGCAGCCCCCTCGGGGTAGATACGCAGTATTTT
TRBJ2-7	TRBD1	TRBV3-1	many	CASSNRDSYEQYF	TGTGCCAGCAGCAACCGGGACAGCTACGAGCAGTACTTC
TRBJ1-6	NA	TRBV5-1	many	CASSLEGFNSPLHF	TGCGCCAGCAGCTTGGAAGGTTTTAATTCACCCCTCCACTTT
TRBJ2-7	TRBD1	TRBV7-9	few	CASSLDRTGRAQYF	TGTGCCAGCAGCTTAGATCGGACAGGGCGGGCGCAGTACTTC
TRBJ2-6	NA	TRBV9	NA	CASSSDRSSGANVLTF	TGTGCCAGCAGCTCAGACAGGTCCTCTGGGGCCAACGTCCTGACTTTC
TRBJ2-3	NA	TRBV12-5	once	CASGFSESTDTQYF	TGTGCTAGTGGTTTCAGTGAAAGCACAGATACGCAGTATTTT
TRBJ1-2	NA	TRBV18	few	CASSPAENYGYTF	TGTGCCAGCTCACCTGCAGAGAACTATGGCTACACCTTC
TRBJ2-7	NA	TRBV5-6	few	CASSVTRGFSAYEQYF	TGTGCCAGCAGCGTAACCAGGGGTTTTTCGGCCTACGAGCAGTACTTC
TRBJ2-3	TRBD2	TRBV28	many	CASRLAGEGTDTQYF	TGTGCCAGCAGACTAGCGGGAGAGGGGACAGATACGCAGTATTTT
TRBJ2-4	TRBD2	TRBV18	few	CASSLADPKNIQYF	TGTGCCAGCTCTCTAGCGGACCCTAAAAACATTCAGTACTTC
TRBJ2-3	TRBD2	TRBV20-1	NA	CSARLAGNTDTQYF	TGCAGTGCTAGACTAGCGGGAAACACAGATACGCAGTATTTT
TRBJ2-5	NA	TRBV6-2/TRBV6-3	many	CASSYPDPARTQYF	TGTGCCAGCAGTTACCCGGACCCGGCACGGACCCAGTACTTC
TRBJ2-5	NA	TRBV27	NA	CASSSRDLSRTTQYF	TGTGCCAGCAGTTCCCGGGACTTAAGTCGCACCACCCAGTACTTC
TRBJ1-6	NA	TRBV7-6	NA	CASSLGVDRYSYNSPLHF	TGTGCCAGCAGCTTAGGGGTGGATAGATACTCCTATAATTCACCCCTCCACTTT